This T cell receptor beta chain was captured in a study of shared clonotypes between healthy human individuals. Turning to the study itself: The composition of the donors was two women and a few men aged 18 to 49.

Sequencing was at deep level. Each subset's genomic DNA was split evenly across several immunoSEQ plates. It was around 300 ng DNA, 25,000 to 35,000 T cell genomes, that went into each replicate PCR of unsorted PBMC. Profiled with immunoSEQ multiplex PCR; TCRdb holds only in-frame clones, not every one. This sample yields a few hundred thousand clones, of which around 81% are seen a single time; about 12% belongs to the top ten. CDR3 length equals 13 residues. In germline, CDR1 is KGHSH, CDR2 LQKENI. V lost 0 bases, J lost 2 bases, and 4 bases lay in between. In this sample, this clone turned up once. Other nucleotide sequences from this sample produce the same CDR3.

Specimen: PBMCs. The TCR sequence derives from a woman aged 40 to 55 in good health. Some clones in this sample may be carry-over from other donors' samples. The J gene is TRBJ2-5, the V gene TRBV18; the D is unclear. CDR3 residues: CASSPPGQETQYF. The CDR3 DNA follows: TGTGCCAGCTCACCACCAGGGCAAGAGACCCAGTACTTC.